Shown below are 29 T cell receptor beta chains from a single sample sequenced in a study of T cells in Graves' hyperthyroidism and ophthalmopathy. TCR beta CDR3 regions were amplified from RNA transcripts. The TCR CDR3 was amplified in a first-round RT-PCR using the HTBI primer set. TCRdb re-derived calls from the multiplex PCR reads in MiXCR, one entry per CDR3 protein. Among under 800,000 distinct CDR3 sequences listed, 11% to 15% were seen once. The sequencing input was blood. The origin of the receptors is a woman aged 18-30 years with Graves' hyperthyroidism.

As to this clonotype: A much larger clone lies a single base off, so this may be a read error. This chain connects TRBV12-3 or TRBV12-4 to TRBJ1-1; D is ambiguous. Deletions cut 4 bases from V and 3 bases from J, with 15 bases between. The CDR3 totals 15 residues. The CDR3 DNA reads TGTGCCAGCAGTTCCCGCCCCCCCATGGACACTGAAGCTTTCTTT. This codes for CASSSRPPMDTEAFF.

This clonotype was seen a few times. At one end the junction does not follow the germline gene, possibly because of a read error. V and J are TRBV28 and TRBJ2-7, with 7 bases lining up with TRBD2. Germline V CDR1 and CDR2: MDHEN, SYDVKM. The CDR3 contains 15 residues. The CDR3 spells CACSPIGEGPYEQYF. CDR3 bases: TGTGCCTGCAGTCCCATTGGGGAGGGACCCTACGAGCAGTACTTC.

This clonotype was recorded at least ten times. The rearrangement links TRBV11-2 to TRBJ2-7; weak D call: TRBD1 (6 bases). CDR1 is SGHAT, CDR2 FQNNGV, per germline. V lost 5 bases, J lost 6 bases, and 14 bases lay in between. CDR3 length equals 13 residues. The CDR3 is CASSEVQGVEQYF. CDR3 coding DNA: TGTGCCAGCAGCGAAGTACAGGGCGTCGAGCAGTACTTC.

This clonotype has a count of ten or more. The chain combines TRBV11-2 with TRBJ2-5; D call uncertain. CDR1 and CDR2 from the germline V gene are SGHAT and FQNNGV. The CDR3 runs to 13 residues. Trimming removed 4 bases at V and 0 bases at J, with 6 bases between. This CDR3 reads CASSSTHQETQYF. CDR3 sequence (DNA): TGTGCCAGCAGCTCAACCCACCAAGAGACCCAGTACTTC.

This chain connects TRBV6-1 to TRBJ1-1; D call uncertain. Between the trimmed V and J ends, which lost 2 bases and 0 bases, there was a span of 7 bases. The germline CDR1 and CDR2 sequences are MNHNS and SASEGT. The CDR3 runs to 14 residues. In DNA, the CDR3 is TGTGCCAGCAGTGAAAGCACACTGAACACTGAAGCTTTCTTT. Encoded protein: CASSESTLNTEAFF.

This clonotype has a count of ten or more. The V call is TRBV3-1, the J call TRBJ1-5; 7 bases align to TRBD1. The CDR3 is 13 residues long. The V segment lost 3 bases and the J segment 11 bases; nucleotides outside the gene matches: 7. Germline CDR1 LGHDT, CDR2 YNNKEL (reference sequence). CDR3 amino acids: CASSHLGGTSQHF. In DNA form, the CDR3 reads TGTGCCAGCAGCCATTTAGGGGGCACGTCCCAGCATTTT.

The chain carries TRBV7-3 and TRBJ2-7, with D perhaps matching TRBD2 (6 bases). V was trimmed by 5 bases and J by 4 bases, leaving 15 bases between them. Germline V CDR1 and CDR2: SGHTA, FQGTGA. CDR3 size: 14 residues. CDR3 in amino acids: CASSLGGVQYEQYF. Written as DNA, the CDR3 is TGTGCCAGCAGCCTCGGAGGGGTCCAATACGAGCAGTACTTC.

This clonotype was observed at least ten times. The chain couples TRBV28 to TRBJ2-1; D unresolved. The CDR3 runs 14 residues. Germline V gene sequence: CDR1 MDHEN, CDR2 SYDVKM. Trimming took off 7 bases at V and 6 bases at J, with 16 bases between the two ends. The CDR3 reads CASTLRSRVNEQFF. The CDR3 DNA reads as TGTGCCAGCACATTGCGTAGTAGGGTCAATGAGCAGTTCTTC.

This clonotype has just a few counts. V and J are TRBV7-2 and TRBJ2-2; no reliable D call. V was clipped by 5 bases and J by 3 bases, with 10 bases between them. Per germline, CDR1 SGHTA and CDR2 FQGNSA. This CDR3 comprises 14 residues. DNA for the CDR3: TGTGCCAGCAGCCCGAACAGAGACACCGGGGAGCTGTTTTTT. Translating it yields CASSPNRDTGELFF.

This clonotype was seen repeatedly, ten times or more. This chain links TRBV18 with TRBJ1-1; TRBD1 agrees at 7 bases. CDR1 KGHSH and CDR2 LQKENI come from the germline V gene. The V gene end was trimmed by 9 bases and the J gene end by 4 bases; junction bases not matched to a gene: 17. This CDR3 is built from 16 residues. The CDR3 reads CASSRTGGGLGTEAFF. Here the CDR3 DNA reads TGTGCCAGTTCAAGGACAGGCGGGGGACTGGGCACTGAAGCTTTCTTT. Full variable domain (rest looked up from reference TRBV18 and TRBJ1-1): NAGVMQNPRHLVRRRGQEARLRCSPMKGHSHVYWYRQLPEEGLKFMVYLQKENIIDESGMPKERFSAEFPKEGPSILRIQQVVRGDSAAYFCASSRTGGGLGTEAFFGQGTRLTVV.

CDR3 DNA: TGCAGCGTTGATACAGGGACTAACTATGGCTACACCTTC. It translates to CSVDTGTNYGYTF. V gene TRBV29-1 combines with J gene TRBJ1-2, with D tentatively TRBD1 (6 bases). The germline V gene has CDR1 SQVTM and CDR2 ANQGSEA. V was trimmed by 3 bases and J by 0 bases, leaving 8 bases between them. The CDR3 has 13 residues.

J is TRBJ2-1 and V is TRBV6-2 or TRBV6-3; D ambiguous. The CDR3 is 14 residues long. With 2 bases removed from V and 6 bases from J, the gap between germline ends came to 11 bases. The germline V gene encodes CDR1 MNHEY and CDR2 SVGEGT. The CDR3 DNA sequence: TGTGCCAGCAGTTACAAGGGTGTCTCCAATGAGCAGTTCTTC. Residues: CASSYKGVSNEQFF.

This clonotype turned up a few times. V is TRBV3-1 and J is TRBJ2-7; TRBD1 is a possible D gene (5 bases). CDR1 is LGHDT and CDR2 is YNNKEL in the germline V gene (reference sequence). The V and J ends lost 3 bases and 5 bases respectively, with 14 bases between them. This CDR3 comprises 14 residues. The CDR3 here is CASSQDSLGDEQYF. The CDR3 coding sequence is TGTGCCAGCAGCCAGGATTCATTAGGGGACGAGCAGTACTTC.

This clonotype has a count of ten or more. This CDR3 is CSAGGANQPQHF. The CDR3 DNA sequence: TGCAGCGCCGGGGGGGCCAATCAGCCCCAGCATTTT. The genes are TRBV29-1 and TRBJ1-5; perhaps TRBD1 as D (6 bases). The germline V and J ends were trimmed by 7 bases and 3 bases, with 10 bases remaining between them. Germline-derived CDR1 and CDR2 are SQVTM and ANQGSEA. The CDR3 is 12 amino acids.

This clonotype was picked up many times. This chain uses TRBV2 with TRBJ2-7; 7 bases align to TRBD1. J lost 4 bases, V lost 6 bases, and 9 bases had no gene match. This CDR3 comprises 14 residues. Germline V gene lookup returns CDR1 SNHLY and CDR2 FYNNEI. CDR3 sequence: CASRRARGQYEQYF. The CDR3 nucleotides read TGTGCCAGCAGGCGAGCCCGGGGACAGTACGAGCAGTACTTC.

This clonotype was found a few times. The CDR3 spells CASSQVLPSKGPSQFF. The CDR3 DNA reads as TGCGCCAGCAGCCAAGTACTCCCTTCGAAGGGCCCATCCCAGTTCTTC. The chain recombines TRBV4-1 with TRBJ2-5; D remains unclear. The J call may be mistaken, given a closer DNA end match to TRBJ2-1. Germline V gives CDR1 MGHRA, CDR2 YSYEKL. CDR3 length: 16 residues.

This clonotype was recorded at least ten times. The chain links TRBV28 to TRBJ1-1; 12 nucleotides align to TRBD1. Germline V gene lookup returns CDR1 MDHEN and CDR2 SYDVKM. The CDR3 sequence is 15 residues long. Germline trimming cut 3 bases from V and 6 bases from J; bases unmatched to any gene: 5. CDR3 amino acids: CASSFPGQGAPEAFF. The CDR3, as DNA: TGTGCCAGCAGTTTTCCGGGACAGGGGGCACCTGAAGCTTTCTTT.

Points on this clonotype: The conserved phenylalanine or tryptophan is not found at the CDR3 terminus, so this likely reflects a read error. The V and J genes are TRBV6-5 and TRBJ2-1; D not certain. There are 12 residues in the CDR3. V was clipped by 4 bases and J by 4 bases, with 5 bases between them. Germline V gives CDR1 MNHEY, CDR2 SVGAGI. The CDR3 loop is CASSSVYNEQFL. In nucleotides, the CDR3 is TGTGCCAGCAGTTCTGTGTACAATGAGCAGTTCCTC.

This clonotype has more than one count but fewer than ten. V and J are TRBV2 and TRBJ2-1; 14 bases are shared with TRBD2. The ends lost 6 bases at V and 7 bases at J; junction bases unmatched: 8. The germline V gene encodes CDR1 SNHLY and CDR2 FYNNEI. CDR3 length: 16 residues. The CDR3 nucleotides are TGTGCCAGCAGGGGGGGACTAGCGGGAGTAAGAAATGAGCAGTTCTTC. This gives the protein CASRGGLAGVRNEQFF.

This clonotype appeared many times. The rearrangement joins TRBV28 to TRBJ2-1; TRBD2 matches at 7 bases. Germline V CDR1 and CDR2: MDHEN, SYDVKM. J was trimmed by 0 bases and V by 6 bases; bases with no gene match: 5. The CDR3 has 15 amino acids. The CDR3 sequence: CASRGRESSYNEQFF. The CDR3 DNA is TGTGCCAGCAGAGGGCGGGAGAGCTCCTACAATGAGCAGTTCTTC.

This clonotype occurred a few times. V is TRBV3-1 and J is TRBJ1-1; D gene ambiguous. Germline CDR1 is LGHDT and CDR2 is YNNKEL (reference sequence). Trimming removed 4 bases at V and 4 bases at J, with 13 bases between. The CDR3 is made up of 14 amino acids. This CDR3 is CASSLDPIGTEAFF. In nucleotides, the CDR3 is TGTGCCAGCAGCCTAGACCCGATCGGCACTGAAGCTTTCTTT.

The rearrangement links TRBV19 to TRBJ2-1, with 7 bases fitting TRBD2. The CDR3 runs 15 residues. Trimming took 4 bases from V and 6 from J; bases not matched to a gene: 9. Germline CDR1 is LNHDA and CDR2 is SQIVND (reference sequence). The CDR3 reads CASSTRREIGNEQFF. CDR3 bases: TGTGCCAGTAGTACTCGGCGGGAGATAGGCAATGAGCAGTTCTTC.

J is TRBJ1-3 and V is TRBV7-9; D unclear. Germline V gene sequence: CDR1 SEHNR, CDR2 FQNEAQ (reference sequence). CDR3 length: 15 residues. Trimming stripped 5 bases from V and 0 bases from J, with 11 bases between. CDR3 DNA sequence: TGTGCCAGCAGCCCCGCACAGCGCTCTGGAAACACCATATATTTT. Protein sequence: CASSPAQRSGNTIYF.

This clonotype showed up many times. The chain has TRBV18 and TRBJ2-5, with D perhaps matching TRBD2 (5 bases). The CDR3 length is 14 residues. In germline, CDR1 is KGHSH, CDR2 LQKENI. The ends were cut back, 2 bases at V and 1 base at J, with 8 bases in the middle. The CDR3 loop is CASSPEGFQETQYF. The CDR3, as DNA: TGTGCCAGCTCACCAGAGGGCTTCCAAGAGACCCAGTACTTC.

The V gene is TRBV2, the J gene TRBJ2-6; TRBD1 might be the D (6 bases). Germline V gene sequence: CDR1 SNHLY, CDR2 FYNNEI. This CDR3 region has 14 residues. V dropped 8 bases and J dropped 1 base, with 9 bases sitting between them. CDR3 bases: TGTGCCAGCCTGACAGGTTCTGGGGCCAACGTCCTGACTTTC. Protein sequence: CASLTGSGANVLTF. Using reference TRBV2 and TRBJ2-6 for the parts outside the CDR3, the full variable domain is EPEVTQTPSHQVTQMGQEVILRCVPISNHLYFYWYRQILGQKVEFLVSFYNNEISEKSEIFDDQFSVERPDGSNFTLKIRSTKLEDSAMYFCASLTGSGANVLTFGAGSRLTVL.

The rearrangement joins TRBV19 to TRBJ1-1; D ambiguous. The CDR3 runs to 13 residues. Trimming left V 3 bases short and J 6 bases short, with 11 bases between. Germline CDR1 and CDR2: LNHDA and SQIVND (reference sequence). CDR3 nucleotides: TGTGCCAGTAGTATCGGTGTTGCGGCTGAAGCTTTCTTT. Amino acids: CASSIGVAAEAFF.

The DNA for the CDR3 is TGTGCCATCAGTGTCGGGACTAGCGGGAGGGCCGGAGAGACCCAGTACTTC. It encodes CAISVGTSGRAGETQYF. The genes are TRBV10-3 and TRBJ2-5; TRBD2 agrees at 16 bases. The CDR3 has 17 residues. The V gene end was trimmed by 4 bases and the J gene end by 4 bases; junction bases not matched to a gene: 6. Germline V gene data show CDR1 as ENHRY and CDR2 as SYGVKD.

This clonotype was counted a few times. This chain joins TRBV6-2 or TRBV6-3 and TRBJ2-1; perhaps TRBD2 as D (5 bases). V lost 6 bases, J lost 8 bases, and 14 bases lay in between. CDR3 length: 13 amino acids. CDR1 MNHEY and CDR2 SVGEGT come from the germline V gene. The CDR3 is CASRDLVGYEQFF. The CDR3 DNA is TGTGCCAGCAGGGACTTAGTTGGCTATGAGCAGTTCTTC.

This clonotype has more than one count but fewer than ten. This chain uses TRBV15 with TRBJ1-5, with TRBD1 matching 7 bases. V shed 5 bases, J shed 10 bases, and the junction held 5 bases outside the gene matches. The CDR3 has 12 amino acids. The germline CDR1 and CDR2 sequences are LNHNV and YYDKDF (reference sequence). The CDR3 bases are TGTGCCACCAGCTTCCACAGGGGACCCCAGCATTTT. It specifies CATSFHRGPQHF. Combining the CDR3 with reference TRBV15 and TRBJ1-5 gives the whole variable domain DAMVIQNPRYQVTQFGKPVTLSCSQTLNHNVMYWYQQKSSQAPKLLFHYYDKDFNNEADTPDNFQSRRPNTSFCFLDIRSPGLGDTAMYLCATSFHRGPQHFGDGTRLSIL.